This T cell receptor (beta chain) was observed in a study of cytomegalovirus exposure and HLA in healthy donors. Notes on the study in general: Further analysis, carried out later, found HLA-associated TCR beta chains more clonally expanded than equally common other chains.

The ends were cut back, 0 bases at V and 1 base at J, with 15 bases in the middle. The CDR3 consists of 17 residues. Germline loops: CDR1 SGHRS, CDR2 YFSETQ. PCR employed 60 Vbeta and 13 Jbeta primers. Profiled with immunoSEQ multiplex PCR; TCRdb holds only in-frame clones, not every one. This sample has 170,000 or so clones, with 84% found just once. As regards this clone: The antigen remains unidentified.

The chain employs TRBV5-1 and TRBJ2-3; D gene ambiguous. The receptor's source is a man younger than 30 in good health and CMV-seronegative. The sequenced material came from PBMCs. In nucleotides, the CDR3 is TGCGCCAGCAGCTTGGGAGGTAGGCGTACGGGCACAGATACGCAGTATTTT. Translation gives CASSLGGRRTGTDTQYF.